This T cell receptor beta chain derives from a study of blood T cell repertoires in COVID-19. Study summary: Sites in the United States, Italy and Spain provided acute and convalescent COVID-19 samples. T cells, B-cell-depleted T cells, or PBMCs supplied cDNA or gDNA.

This clone was counted a few times. In the source study's methods: Reference gene primers were amplified, and this amplification served to estimate nucleated cell counts. Data came from immunoSEQ multiplex PCR; TCRdb stores just in-frame clones and leaves some out. That table is the source of V, J and clone size, and D and trimming were worked out from the DNA. The table lists about 200,000 clones, approximately 85% of them singletons, with roughly 3.5% in the top ten. The specimen was peripheral blood. The receptor comes from a man aged 60 to 75 with acute or convalescent COVID-19.

The CDR3 region is CSAPQGNEQYF. The CDR3, as DNA: TGCAGTGCTCCTCAGGGGAACGAGCAGTACTTC. This rearrangement joins TRBV20-1 to TRBJ2-7; tentative D call: TRBD1 (6 bases). The germline V and J ends were trimmed by 5 bases and 5 bases, with 10 bases remaining between them. CDR1 and CDR2 (germline): DFQATT, SNEGSKA (reference sequence). The CDR3 spans 11 residues.